A single sample is the source of the 10 T cell receptor beta chains below, sequenced in a study of cytomegalovirus exposure and HLA in healthy donors. Researchers ran the PCR with 60 Vbeta and 13 Jbeta primers. Sequencing was performed with immunoSEQ multiplex PCR; in TCRdb, only in-frame clones are kept and a portion is missing. The sample records about 130,000 clones, 75% being singletons. Sequenced input: PBMCs. Receptors were obtained from a man aged 25-45 years in good health and CMV-seronegative.

The rearrangement links TRBV28 to TRBJ2-2; 7 nucleotides line up with TRBD1. With 6 bases clipped from V and 4 bases from J, the junction kept 5 bases outside the gene matches. Germline-derived CDR1 and CDR2 are MDHEN and SYDVKM. The CDR3 runs 14 residues. CDR3 residues: CASRSGTVTGELFF. The CDR3 DNA reads as TGTGCCAGCAGGTCAGGGACAGTCACCGGGGAGCTGTTTTTT.

This rearrangement joins TRBV9 to TRBJ1-2; no clear D gene. The CDR3 has 12 amino acids. The germline V and J ends were trimmed by 6 bases and 6 bases, with 12 bases remaining between them. CDR1 is SGDLS, CDR2 YYNGEE, per germline. CDR3 in amino acids: CASTKQQNGYTF. CDR3 bases: TGTGCCAGCACCAAACAGCAAAATGGCTACACCTTC.

The chain has TRBV28 and TRBJ1-1; TRBD1 might be the D (6 bases). Trimming removed 3 bases at V and 2 bases at J, with 13 bases between. There are 15 residues in the CDR3. Germline lookup yields CDR1 MDHEN and CDR2 SYDVKM. The CDR3: CASSFSRTDNTEAFF. Here the CDR3 DNA reads TGTGCCAGCAGTTTTTCAAGGACAGACAACACTGAAGCTTTCTTT.

This chain links TRBV11-2 with TRBJ1-1, with D possibly TRBD1 on 6 matching bases. The V gene's germline CDR1 is SGHAT and CDR2 FQNNGV. The CDR3 covers 15 residues. Deletions cut 3 bases from V and 5 bases from J, with 16 bases between. The CDR3 DNA reads TGTGCCAGCAGCTTTTCGGGGGGCGGGGGGACTGAAGCTTTCTTT. This gives the protein CASSFSGGGGTEAFF. Full variable domain (missing parts from reference TRBV11-2 and TRBJ1-1): EAGVAQSPRYKIIEKRQSVAFWCNPISGHATLYWYQQILGQGPKLLIQFQNNGVVDDSQLPKDRFSAERLKGVDSTLKIQPAKLEDSAVYLCASSFSGGGGTEAFFGQGTRLTVV.

The chain links TRBV10-2 to TRBJ2-1; the D is unclear. V was shortened by 6 bases and J by 3 bases, with 3 bases between the two germline ends. CDR1 is WSHSY and CDR2 is SAAADI in the germline V gene. CDR3 length equals 11 residues. Here the CDR3 reads CASSIYNEQFF. CDR3 DNA: TGCGCCAGCAGCATCTACAATGAGCAGTTCTTC.

The V and J genes are TRBV20-1 and TRBJ2-7, with D unclear. The CDR3 has 10 residues. CDR1 is DFQATT and CDR2 is SNEGSKA in the germline V gene (reference sequence). V gave up 3 bases and J gave up 5 bases, with 5 bases separating them. This chain's CDR3 is CSASLHEQYF. The CDR3 DNA reads TGCAGTGCTAGCCTCCACGAGCAGTACTTC.

The rearrangement uses TRBV19 and TRBJ2-7; D remains ambiguous. V lost 5 bases and J 6 bases, leaving 20 bases between the germline ends. CDR3 length: 15 residues. The germline CDR1 and CDR2 sequences are LNHDA and SQIVND (reference sequence). CDR3 in DNA: TGTGCCAGTAGTCCCACTTCGACGGGTGTCCGCGAGCAGTACTTC. Translating it yields CASSPTSTGVREQYF.

This clone came up once. The chain carries TRBV27 and TRBJ1-1; maybe TRBD1 (5 bases). Germline CDR1 and CDR2: MNHEY and SMNVEV (reference sequence). This CDR3 region has 15 residues. Trimming shortened V by 1 base and J by 5 bases, and 14 bases separated the two germline ends. The CDR3 DNA sequence: TGTGCCAGCAGTTTATGGGCAGGGACTGGGACTGAAGCTTTCTTT. It specifies CASSLWAGTGTEAFF.

V gene TRBV29-1 combines with J gene TRBJ1-4; D unclear. CDR1 and CDR2 from the germline V gene are SQVTM and ANQGSEA. Trimming shortened V by 2 bases and J by 7 bases, and 11 bases separated the two germline ends. This CDR3 is 13 amino acids long. This CDR3 reads CSVERPGSEKLFF. CDR3 sequence (DNA): TGCAGCGTTGAAAGGCCTGGGAGTGAAAAACTGTTTTTT. The full variable domain, with the rest looked up from reference TRBV29-1 and TRBJ1-4, is SAVISQKPSRDICQRGTSLTIQCQVDSQVTMMFWYRQQPGQSLTLIATANQGSEATYESGFVIDKFPISRPNLTFSTLTVSNMSPEDSSIYLCSVERPGSEKLFFGSGTQLSVL.

V usage is TRBV30 and J usage is TRBJ2-2; 8 bases align to TRBD2. Trimming cost V 3 bases and J 5 bases; bases outside gene matches: 8. Germline assignment: CDR1 GTSNPN and CDR2 SVGIG (reference sequence). The CDR3 is made up of 15 amino acids. Written as DNA, the CDR3 is TGTGCCTGGAGACCTGTAGCGGGACGGACCGGGGAGCTGTTTTTT. Translation gives CAWRPVAGRTGELFF. Full variable domain (remainder filled in from reference TRBV30 and TRBJ2-2): SQTIHQWPATLVQPVGSPLSLECTVEGTSNPNLYWYRQAAGRGLQLLFYSVGIGQISSEVPQNLSASRPQDRQFILSSKKLLLSDSGFYLCAWRPVAGRTGELFFGEGSRLTVL.